This TCR beta chain was profiled in a study of T cell responses to AZD1222 COVID-19 vaccine. Overall study findings and caveats: Spike-specific TCR breadth and depth were elevated following two AZD1222 doses. The donor cohort was predominantly white British with a female majority, and clonal diversity may have been underestimated. Dominant CD4 TCR responses targeted spike regions 160-218 and 743-854.

Note on this clone: The antigen remains undetermined.

Assay used: immunoSEQ multiplex PCR; TCRdb lists only in-frame clones, some missing. The repertoire holds 90,000 to 95,000 clones, with 85% to 90% as singletons. This receptor was obtained from an adult who received the AZD1222 COVID-19 vaccine. The sample here was peripheral blood, taken 28 days after the second AZD1222 dose.

For the CDR3, the DNA is TGCAGCGTCCTACGGACAGGGAATGAGCAGTTCTTC. This encodes CSVLRTGNEQFF. The chain employs TRBV29-1 and TRBJ2-1; 8 positions match TRBD1. CDR1 SQVTM and CDR2 ANQGSEA come from the germline V gene. Trimming removed 6 bases from V and 7 bases from J; junction bases left unmatched: 5. The length of the CDR3 is 12 residues.